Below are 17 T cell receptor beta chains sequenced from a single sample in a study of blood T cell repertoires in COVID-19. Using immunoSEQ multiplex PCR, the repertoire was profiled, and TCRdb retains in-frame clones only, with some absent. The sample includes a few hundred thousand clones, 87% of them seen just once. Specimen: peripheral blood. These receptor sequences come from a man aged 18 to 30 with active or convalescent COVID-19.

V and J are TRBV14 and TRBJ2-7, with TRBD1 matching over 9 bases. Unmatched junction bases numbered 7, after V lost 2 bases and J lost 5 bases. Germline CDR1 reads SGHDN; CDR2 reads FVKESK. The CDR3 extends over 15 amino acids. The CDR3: CASSQTGTGRHEQYF. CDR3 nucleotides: TGTGCCAGCAGCCAAACCGGGACAGGGAGACACGAGCAGTACTTC.

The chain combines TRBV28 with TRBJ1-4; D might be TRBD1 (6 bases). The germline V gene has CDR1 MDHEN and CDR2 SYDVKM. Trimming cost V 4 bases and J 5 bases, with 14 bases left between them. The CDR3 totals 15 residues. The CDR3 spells CASSSPEGGNEKLFF. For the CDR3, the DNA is TGTGCCAGCAGTTCACCCGAGGGGGGGAATGAAAAACTGTTTTTT.

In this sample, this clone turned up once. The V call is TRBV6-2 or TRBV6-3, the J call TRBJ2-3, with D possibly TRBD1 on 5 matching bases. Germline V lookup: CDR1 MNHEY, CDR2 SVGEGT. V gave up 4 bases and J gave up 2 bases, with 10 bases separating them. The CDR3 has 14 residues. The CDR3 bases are TGTGCCAGCAGTTCCCTGGACATCACAGATACGCAGTATTTT. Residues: CASSSLDITDTQYF.

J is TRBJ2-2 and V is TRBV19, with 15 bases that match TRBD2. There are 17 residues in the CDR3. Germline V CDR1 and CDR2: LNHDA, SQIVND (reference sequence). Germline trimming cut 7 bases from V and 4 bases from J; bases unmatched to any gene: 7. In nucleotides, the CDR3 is TGTGCCAGTAATCCGGGACTAGCGGGGGGATCCACCGGGGAGCTGTTTTTT. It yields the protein CASNPGLAGGSTGELFF.

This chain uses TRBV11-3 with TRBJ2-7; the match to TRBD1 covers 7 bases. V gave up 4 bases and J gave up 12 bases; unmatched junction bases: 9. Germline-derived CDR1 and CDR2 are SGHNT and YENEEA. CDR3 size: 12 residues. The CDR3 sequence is CASSSRGFRRYF. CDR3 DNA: TGTGCCAGCAGCTCCAGGGGGTTTCGGAGGTACTTC.

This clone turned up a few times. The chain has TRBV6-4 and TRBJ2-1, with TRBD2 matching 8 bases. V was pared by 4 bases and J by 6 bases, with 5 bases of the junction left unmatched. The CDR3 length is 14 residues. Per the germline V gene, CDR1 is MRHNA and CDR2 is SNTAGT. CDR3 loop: CASSAAGTSNEQFF. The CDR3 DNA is TGTGCCAGCAGTGCTGCCGGGACTAGCAATGAGCAGTTCTTC.

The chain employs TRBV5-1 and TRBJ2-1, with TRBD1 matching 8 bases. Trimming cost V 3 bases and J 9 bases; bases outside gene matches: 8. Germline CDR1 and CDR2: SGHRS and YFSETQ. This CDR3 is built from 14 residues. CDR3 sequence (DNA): TGCGCCAGCAGCTATGGACAGGGAACAGGTGAGCAGTTCTTC. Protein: CASSYGQGTGEQFF.

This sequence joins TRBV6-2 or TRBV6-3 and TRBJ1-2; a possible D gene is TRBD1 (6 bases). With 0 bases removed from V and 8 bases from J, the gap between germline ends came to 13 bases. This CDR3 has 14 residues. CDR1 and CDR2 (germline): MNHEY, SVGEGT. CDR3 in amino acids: CASSYSSGHEGYTF. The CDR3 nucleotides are TGTGCCAGCAGTTACTCGTCGGGACATGAAGGCTACACCTTC.

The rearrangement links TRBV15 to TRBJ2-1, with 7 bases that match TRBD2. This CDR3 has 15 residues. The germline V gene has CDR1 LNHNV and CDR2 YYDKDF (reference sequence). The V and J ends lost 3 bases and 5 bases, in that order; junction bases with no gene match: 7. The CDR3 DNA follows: TGTGCCACCAGCAGGTGGCCGGGGGGAAACAATGAGCAGTTCTTC. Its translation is CATSRWPGGNNEQFF.

CDR3 nucleotide sequence: TGTGCCACCAGTGATGGACAGGGGGCCCCTGGGGCCAACGTCCTGACTTTC. It translates to CATSDGQGAPGANVLTF. The chain joins TRBV24-1 to TRBJ2-6; 11 nucleotides line up with TRBD1. This CDR3 contains 17 residues. V gave up 3 bases and J gave up 2 bases; unmatched junction bases: 2. Germline values: CDR1 KGHDR, CDR2 SFDVKD.

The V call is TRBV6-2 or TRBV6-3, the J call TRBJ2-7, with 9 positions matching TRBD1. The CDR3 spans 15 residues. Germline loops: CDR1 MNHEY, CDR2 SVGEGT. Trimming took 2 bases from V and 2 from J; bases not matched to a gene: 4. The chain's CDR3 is CASSYGTGITYEQYF. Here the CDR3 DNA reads TGTGCCAGCAGTTACGGGACAGGGATAACCTACGAGCAGTACTTC.

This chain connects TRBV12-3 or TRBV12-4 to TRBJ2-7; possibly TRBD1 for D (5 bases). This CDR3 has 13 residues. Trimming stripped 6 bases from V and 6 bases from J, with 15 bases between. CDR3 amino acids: CASSPNGAFEQYF. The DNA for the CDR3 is TGTGCCAGCAGCCCCAATGGGGCGTTCGAGCAGTACTTC.

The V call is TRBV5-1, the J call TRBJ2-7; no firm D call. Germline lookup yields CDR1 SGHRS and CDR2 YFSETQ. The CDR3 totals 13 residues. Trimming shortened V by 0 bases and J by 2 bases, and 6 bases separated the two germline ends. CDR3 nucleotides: TGCGCCAGCAGCTTGGACTTTCCCTACGAGCAGTACTTC. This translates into CASSLDFPYEQYF. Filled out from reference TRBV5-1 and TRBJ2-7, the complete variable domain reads KAGVTQTPRYLIKTRGQQVTLSCSPISGHRSVSWYQQTPGQGLQFLFEYFSETQRNKGNFPGRFSGRQFSNSRSEMNVSTLELGDSALYLCASSLDFPYEQYFGPGTRLTVT.

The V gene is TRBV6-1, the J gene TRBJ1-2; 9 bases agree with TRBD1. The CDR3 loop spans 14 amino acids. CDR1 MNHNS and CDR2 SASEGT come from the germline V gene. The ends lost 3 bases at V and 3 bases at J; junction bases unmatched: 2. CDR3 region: CASSDRDRDYGYTF. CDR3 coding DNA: TGTGCCAGCAGTGACCGGGACAGGGACTATGGCTACACCTTC.

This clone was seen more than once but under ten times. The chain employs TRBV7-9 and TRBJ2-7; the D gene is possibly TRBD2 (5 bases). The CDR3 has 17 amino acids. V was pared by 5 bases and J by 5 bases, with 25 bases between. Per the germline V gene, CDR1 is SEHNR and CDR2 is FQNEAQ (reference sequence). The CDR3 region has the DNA TGTGCCAGCAGCATTAGTTCTCCCGTGGGAGTGATGCACGAGCAGTACTTC. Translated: CASSISSPVGVMHEQYF.

CDR3 nucleotides: TGTGCCAGCAGCCTGGCCCGCACTAGCGGGCGCTACAATGAGCAGTTCTTC. Translation gives CASSLARTSGRYNEQFF. V gene TRBV7-9 combines with J gene TRBJ2-1, with 9 nucleotides matching TRBD2. Germline V CDR1 and CDR2: SEHNR, FQNEAQ (reference sequence). The CDR3 is 17 amino acids. The trim removed 5 bases at V and 3 bases at J, leaving 11 bases unmatched.

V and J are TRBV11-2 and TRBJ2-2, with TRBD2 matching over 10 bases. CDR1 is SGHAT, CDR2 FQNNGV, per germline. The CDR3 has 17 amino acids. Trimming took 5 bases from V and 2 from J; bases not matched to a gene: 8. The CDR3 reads CASSLGTSATNTGELFF. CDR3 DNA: TGTGCCAGCAGCCTTGGGACTAGCGCCACCAACACCGGGGAGCTGTTTTTT.